The T cell receptor beta chain described here comes from a study of shared T cell receptors in the human thymus. Sequencing used immunoSEQ multiplex PCR; TCRdb keeps in-frame clones, though not all of them. The sample lists hundreds of thousands of clones; around 89% were seen once. This CDR3 comprises 15 residues. Germline CDR1 reads ENHRY; CDR2 reads SYGVKD. Trimming took 3 bases from V and 0 from J, leaving 9 bases between them. These same data were also listed under a study on human thymus T cells. That work adds: All donors were healthy Finnish infants who were undergoing corrective surgery to treat congenital heart defects. From resections taken during corrective heart surgery, the thymus tissue was obtained. Thymic and blood repertoires showed apparently biased V and J gene usage.

Sequencing was done on a sample of thymocytes. This chain uses TRBV10-3 with TRBJ1-3, with unresolved D. This clonotype was obtained from a boy in the first two years of life with a congenital heart defect. CDR3 in amino acids: CAISDGSRSGNTIYF. As DNA, the CDR3 is TGTGCCATCAGTGACGGGTCCCGCTCTGGAAACACCATATATTTT.